The 2 T cell receptor beta chains given below trace back to one sample, sequenced in a study of monozygotic twins with inflammatory bowel disease. Each CDR3 protein gets one entry in TCRdb, which reprocessed the 5' RACE reads and gives no DNA. This listing includes roughly 200,000 distinct CDR3 sequences. The specimen sequenced was blood. The source of these receptors is a human donor with ulcerative colitis or Crohn's disease, or a healthy co-twin of an affected twin (not recorded which).

The chain carries TRBV2 and TRBJ1-2; there is no DNA to check the TCRdb D call of TRBD1. In germline, CDR1 is SNHLY, CDR2 FYNNEI. The CDR3 loop spans 13 amino acids. The CDR3 loop reads CASSRQNNYGHTF.

The chain has TRBV11-2 and TRBJ2-7; TCRdb proposes TRBD2, but this gene call is untestable without DNA. The CDR3 extends over 17 amino acids. CDR1 and CDR2 (germline): SGHAT, FQNNGV. The CDR3 region is CASSPIRGGYLTYEQYF.